Following are 19 T cell receptor beta chains from one sample sequenced in a study of OX40 agonist ivuxolimab in advanced cancers. Sequencing was performed with immunoSEQ multiplex PCR; in TCRdb, only in-frame clones are kept and a portion is missing. Of tens of thousands of clones in the sample, about 91% are singletons; the top ten hold 0.5% to 0.65%. The source material was CD4+ or CD8+ T cells sorted from blood, sampled in a trial of the OX40 agonist ivuxolimab. All receptors derive from an adult with an advanced solid tumor such as melanoma, head and neck, liver or kidney cancer.

The gene calls are TRBV5-6 and TRBJ2-5, with a tentative D call TRBD1 (5 bases). The CDR3 is 14 amino acids. Deletions cut 3 bases from V and 5 bases from J, with 14 bases between. The germline V gene has CDR1 SGHDT and CDR2 YYEEEE. The DNA of the CDR3 is TGTGCCAGCAGCTACCGGACACCCCAGGAGACCCAGTACTTC. This codes for CASSYRTPQETQYF.

The gene calls are TRBV4-2 and TRBJ1-1; the D gene is possibly TRBD1 (5 bases). The CDR3 extends over 15 amino acids. Germline CDR1 and CDR2: LGHNA and YNFKEQ. Trimming shortened V by 0 bases and J by 4 bases, and 12 bases separated the two germline ends. The CDR3 nucleotides read TGTGCCAGCAGCCAAGATCAGGGCCAGCGCACTGAAGCTTTCTTT. It encodes CASSQDQGQRTEAFF.

The chain employs TRBV18 and TRBJ2-1; 11 nucleotides align to TRBD2. Trimming took 3 bases from V and 2 from J; bases not matched to a gene: 3. The CDR3 spans 16 residues. The V gene's germline CDR1 is KGHSH and CDR2 LQKENI. Here the CDR3 reads CASSPKTSGTYNEQFF. The CDR3 DNA reads as TGTGCCAGCTCACCGAAGACTAGCGGGACCTACAATGAGCAGTTCTTC. The full variable domain, its missing parts supplied by reference TRBV18 and TRBJ2-1, is NAGVMQNPRHLVRRRGQEARLRCSPMKGHSHVYWYRQLPEEGLKFMVYLQKENIIDESGMPKERFSAEFPKEGPSILRIQQVVRGDSAAYFCASSPKTSGTYNEQFFGPGTRLTVL.

This clone was observed a handful of times. The V call is TRBV9, the J call TRBJ1-2, with a weak D call TRBD1 (6 bases). The V end lost 3 bases, the J end lost 4 bases, and 13 bases lay between the germline ends. Germline assignment: CDR1 SGDLS and CDR2 YYNGEE. The CDR3 has 14 residues. CDR3 nucleotides: TGTGCCAGCAGCGGCGAGGGACACTCCTATGGCTACACCTTC. Amino acid sequence: CASSGEGHSYGYTF.

This chain connects TRBV28 to TRBJ1-2; 12 bases are a match to TRBD1. J gave up 5 bases and V 6 bases, and 13 bases lay outside the gene matches. The germline gives CDR1 MDHEN, CDR2 SYDVKM. CDR3 length equals 17 residues. CDR3 nucleotides: TGTGCCAGCAGCGGGGGCCCGGGACAGGGGGCCCGGTATGGCTACACCTTC. Protein product: CASSGGPGQGARYGYTF.

This sequence joins TRBV19 and TRBJ1-5; TRBD1 is a possible D gene (6 bases). The germline V gene has CDR1 LNHDA and CDR2 SQIVND (reference sequence). This CDR3 has 13 residues. V was cut by 5 bases and J by 4 bases, with 9 bases left in between. DNA of the CDR3: TGTGCCAGTAGTCAAGGGGGGAATCAGCCCCAGCATTTT. Translation: CASSQGGNQPQHF.

The chain carries TRBV5-5 and TRBJ1-1, with 7 nucleotides matching TRBD1. With V trimmed by 5 bases and J by 1 base, 5 bases remained unmatched. This CDR3 has 14 amino acids. Germline lookup yields CDR1 SGHKS and CDR2 YYEKEE (reference sequence). This chain's CDR3 is CASSPGTANTEAFF. The CDR3 DNA reads TGTGCCAGCAGTCCCGGGACAGCGAACACTGAAGCTTTCTTT.

This chain links TRBV2 with TRBJ2-5, with 7 bases fitting TRBD1. CDR1 is SNHLY, CDR2 FYNNEI, per germline. The V gene end was trimmed by 6 bases and the J gene end by 2 bases; junction bases not matched to a gene: 3. The CDR3 loop spans 13 amino acids. CDR3 sequence (DNA): TGTGCCAGCAGCAGGGACAGTCAAGAGACCCAGTACTTC. It is translated as CASSRDSQETQYF.

The chain employs TRBV6-5 and TRBJ1-1; 12 nucleotides match TRBD1. Looked up from germline, CDR1 is MNHEY and CDR2 is SVGAGI. V shed 3 bases and J 6 bases; nucleotides not matched to a gene: 8. The CDR3 covers 16 residues. The CDR3, as DNA: TGTGCCAGCAGTTATCGCCGGGGACAGGGGGCATCTGAAGCTTTCTTT. The encoded protein is CASSYRRGQGASEAFF.

This chain connects TRBV19 to TRBJ2-2; D is unresolved. Trimming took 3 bases from V and 1 from J, leaving 6 bases between them. Germline-derived CDR1 and CDR2 are LNHDA and SQIVND (reference sequence). CDR3 length equals 14 residues. The CDR3 sequence is CASSMRMNTGELFF. CDR3 coding DNA: TGTGCCAGTAGTATGAGAATGAACACCGGGGAGCTGTTTTTT.

The chain couples TRBV4-1 to TRBJ2-3; 9 bases map to TRBD1. This CDR3 has 17 amino acids. The germline V gene has CDR1 MGHRA and CDR2 YSYEKL. Unmatched junction bases numbered 13, after V lost 5 bases and J lost 4 bases. The CDR3 spells CASSLDSGTGISDTQYF. The CDR3 DNA follows: TGCGCCAGCAGCTTAGACTCCGGGACAGGGATTTCAGATACGCAGTATTTT.

The count of this clone is one. V and J are TRBV10-3 and TRBJ2-3, with D perhaps matching TRBD1 (6 bases). The V end lost 8 bases, the J end lost 2 bases, and 14 bases lay between the germline ends. The CDR3 is 14 residues long. Germline V gives CDR1 ENHRY, CDR2 SYGVKD. CDR3 DNA sequence: TGTGCCATCGGGCAGGGGCAATCCACAGATACGCAGTATTTT. It encodes CAIGQGQSTDTQYF.

The rearrangement joins TRBV6-1 to TRBJ1-5; 8 bases match TRBD1. V was pared by 4 bases and J by 8 bases, with 10 bases of the junction left unmatched. CDR1 is MNHNS and CDR2 is SASEGT in the germline V gene. The CDR3 runs 15 residues. Here the CDR3 DNA reads TGTGCCAGCAGTGTCCCGGGACAGGCCGGTGAGCCCCAGCATTTT. Protein product: CASSVPGQAGEPQHF.

This chain links TRBV30 with TRBJ1-4; a weak D match, TRBD1 (6 bases). Germline V lookup: CDR1 GTSNPN, CDR2 SVGIG (reference sequence). The CDR3 has 14 residues. V gave up 4 bases and J gave up 0 bases, with 9 bases separating them. The CDR3 nucleotides read TGTGCCTGGAACAGGGATGCAACTAATGAAAAACTGTTTTTT. This encodes CAWNRDATNEKLFF.

The chain uses TRBV25-1 and TRBJ2-3; possible D gene TRBD2, 6 bases. Germline CDR1 MGHDK, CDR2 SYGVNS. The CDR3 has 14 amino acids. Trimming removed 5 bases at V and 4 bases at J, with 13 bases between. The CDR3 coding sequence is TGTGCCAGCAGTCCGCGACTAGGGGCAGATACGCAGTATTTT. Protein sequence: CASSPRLGADTQYF. The full variable domain, in which reference TRBV25-1 and TRBJ2-3 provide the parts outside the CDR3, is EADIYQTPRYLVIGTGKKITLECSQTMGHDKMYWYQQDPGMELHLIHYSYGVNSTEKGDLSSESTVSRIRTEHFPLTLESARPSHTSQYLCASSPRLGADTQYFGPGTRLTVL.

The chain recombines TRBV5-8 with TRBJ1-4; D is uncertain. The CDR3 totals 13 residues. V was trimmed by 4 bases and J by 0 bases, leaving 4 bases between them. The germline gives CDR1 SGHTS, CDR2 YDEGEE. Here the CDR3 DNA reads TGTGCCAGCAGCGATGCAACTAATGAAAAACTGTTTTTT. Translation: CASSDATNEKLFF.

About this clone: This sample also contains other DNA sequences that code for the same CDR3. The chain uses TRBV5-6 and TRBJ1-2, with a possible D match to TRBD1 (5 bases). The CDR3 loop spans 12 amino acids. CDR1 is SGHDT, CDR2 YYEEEE, per germline. V was shortened by 2 bases and J by 4 bases, with 6 bases between the two germline ends. The CDR3 sequence is CASSLDSYGYTF. CDR3 nucleotide sequence: TGTGCCAGCAGCTTAGACAGCTATGGCTACACCTTC.

The chain carries TRBV5-5 and TRBJ1-3; D is uncertain. This CDR3 is 14 amino acids long. V shed 4 bases and J shed 2 bases, with 10 bases lying between them. From germline, CDR1 is SGHKS and CDR2 YYEKEE (reference sequence). In DNA, the CDR3 is TGTGCCAGCAGCATCGTAGGGCCTGGAAACACCATATATTTT. It is translated as CASSIVGPGNTIYF.

This clone was picked up one time. This chain connects TRBV7-9 to TRBJ2-1; D is possibly TRBD1 (6 bases). The CDR3 runs 13 residues. V was trimmed by 3 bases and J by 4 bases, leaving 7 bases between them. Germline CDR1 is SEHNR and CDR2 is FQNEAQ (reference sequence). DNA for the CDR3: TGTGCCAGCAGCTTCGGACAGTACAATGAGCAGTTCTTC. Amino acid sequence: CASSFGQYNEQFF. The variable domain in full, with the rest retrieved from reference TRBV7-9 and TRBJ2-1, is DTGVSQNPRHKITKRGQNVTFRCDPISEHNRLYWYRQTLGQGPEFLTYFQNEAQLEKSRLLSDRFSAERPKGSFSTLEIQRTEQGDSAMYLCASSFGQYNEQFFGPGTRLTVL.